Listed below are T cell receptor beta chains from one sample, sequenced in a study of response to subunit inactivated influenza vaccine. One entry per CDR3 protein results from TCRdb running MiXCR on the RT-PCR reads. The table lists fewer than 600,000 distinct CDR3 sequences, roughly 7.9% of them singletons. The sample was PBMCs from blood, taken about 23 months after vaccination. The receptors were sampled from a man between 45 and 75 years old who received an inactivated influenza vaccine. Both conserved end residues are part of each CDR3. The order of the fields is D gene, V gene, clone size, J gene, CDR3 protein, CDR3 DNA. The D gene is left open where the match is weak. Size tells how often a clone was seen (once, few, many) or the class of an expanded clone, and some rows leave it out.

>-|TRBV27|few|TRBJ2-7
CASSFGPPPYEQYF
TGTGCCAGCAGTTTTGGCCCTCCCCCGTACGAGCAGTACTTC
>-|TRBV20-1|many|TRBJ2-3
CSAKGSAVTHTQYF
TGCAGTGCTAAGGGCAGTGCTGTTACCCATACGCAGTATTTT
>-|TRBV21-1|many|TRBJ2-1
CASSKLGLGGPSSYNEQFF
TGTGCCAGCAGCAAATTGGGCTTGGGCGGTCCGAGCTCCTACAATGAGCAGTTCTTC
>TRBD2|TRBV4-3|many|TRBJ2-4
CASSRDYGTSGGIQYF
TGCGCCAGCAGCCGAGACTACGGGACTAGCGGGGGCATTCAGTACTTC
>-|TRBV5-6|few|TRBJ2-7
CASTNVDRDKYEQYF
TGTGCCAGCACCAATGTGGACAGAGATAAATACGAGCAGTACTTC
>-|TRBV9|many|TRBJ2-1
CASSVDNPRLQGHEQFF
TGTGCCAGCAGCGTAGACAATCCCCGCCTGCAGGGGCATGAGCAGTTCTTC
>-|TRBV19|few|TRBJ1-6
CASQDRPVESPLHF
TGTGCCAGCCAAGACAGGCCGGTTGAATCACCCCTCCACTTT
>-|TRBV15|-|TRBJ2-1
CATSRDRQAQGEQFF
TGTGCCACCAGCAGAGACCGACAGGCCCAGGGTGAGCAGTTCTTC
>TRBD2|TRBV5-1|few|TRBJ2-7
CASSLAPSGSRYEQYF
TGCGCCAGCAGCTTGGCCCCTAGCGGGAGTAGGTACGAGCAGTACTTC
>-|TRBV29-1|few|TRBJ1-2
CSVGIGSVNYGYTF
TGCAGCGTCGGCATCGGCAGCGTTAACTATGGCTACACCTTC
>TRBD1|TRBV4-3|many|TRBJ2-3
CASSQAGTGYFFSTDTQYF
TGCGCCAGCAGCCAGGCGGGGACAGGGTACTTCTTTAGCACAGATACGCAGTATTTT
>-|TRBV7-6|-|TRBJ2-7
CASSPRNRLGMGEQYF
TGTGCCAGCAGCCCCAGGAACAGGCTTGGGATGGGGGAGCAGTACTTC
>TRBD2|TRBV10-2|few|TRBJ2-1
CASSGGLAGHNEQFF
TGCGCCAGCAGTGGGGGACTAGCTGGCCACAATGAGCAGTTCTTC
>-|TRBV11-2|-|TRBJ1-4
CASSLSAYSNEKLFF
TGTGCCAGCAGCTTATCCGCCTACTCAAATGAAAAACTGTTTTTT
>-|TRBV2|-|TRBJ2-7
CASSDSGTDDYEQYF
TGTGCCAGCAGTGATAGCGGGACAGACGATTACGAGCAGTACTTC
>-|TRBV4-3|few|TRBJ2-3
CASSQVRGPFTDTQYF
TGCGCCAGCAGCCAAGTCCGGGGACCATTTACAGATACGCAGTATTTT
>TRBD2|TRBV12-3/TRBV12-4|-|TRBJ2-3
CASSFGLAGLTDTQYF
TGTGCCAGCAGTTTCGGACTAGCGGGACTCACAGATACGCAGTATTTT
>-|TRBV20-1|few|TRBJ2-3
CSARPARGDTQYF
TGCAGTGCTAGACCAGCTAGGGGGGATACGCAGTATTTT
>-|TRBV12-2|-|TRBJ2-1
CASRRSGRAPNNEQFF
TGTGCAAGTCGACGTAGCGGGAGGGCACCTAACAATGAGCAGTTCTTC
>TRBD1|TRBV12-3/TRBV12-4|many|TRBJ2-5
CASSRGQGQETQYF
TGTGCCAGCAGTCGGGGACAGGGGCAAGAGACCCAGTACTTC
>TRBD2|TRBV7-6|many|TRBJ2-1
CASSLVSGGSYNEQFF
TGTGCCAGCAGCTTAGTATCCGGGGGGTCCTACAATGAGCAGTTCTTC
>-|TRBV12-3/TRBV12-4|many|TRBJ2-1
CASSLRHRNEQFF
TGTGCCAGCAGTTTAAGGCATCGCAATGAGCAGTTCTTC
>TRBD1|TRBV5-5|many|TRBJ1-2
CASSLAGTGVNYGYTF
TGTGCCAGCAGCTTGGCCGGTACAGGGGTTAACTATGGCTACACCTTC
>TRBD1|TRBV20-1|few|TRBJ1-4
CSASGQGVMFEKLFF
TGCAGTGCTTCGGGACAGGGTGTAATGTTTGAAAAACTGTTTTTT
>TRBD2|TRBV18|-|TRBJ2-1
CASSPRVSGSGNEQFF
TGTGCCAGCTCACCCCGGGTTAGCGGGAGTGGTAATGAGCAGTTCTTC
>-|TRBV5-5|few|TRBJ1-3
CASEDWSSGNTIYF
TGTGCCAGCGAGGACTGGAGCTCTGGAAACACCATATATTTT
>-|TRBV11-2|-|TRBJ1-1
CASSSRSGVRSEAFF
TGTGCCAGCAGCTCTCGGTCGGGGGTTCGGTCTGAAGCTTTCTTT
>-|TRBV3-1|many|TRBJ2-2
CASSQGGPAGELFF
TGTGCCAGCAGCCAGGGGGGGCCGGCCGGGGAGCTGTTTTTT
>-|TRBV7-2|-|TRBJ2-3
CASSSQGQVDTQYF
TGTGCCAGCAGCTCCCAAGGCCAGGTAGATACGCAGTATTTT
>TRBD1|TRBV6-2/TRBV6-3|few|TRBJ2-5
CASSLELGTALLTQYF
TGTGCCAGCAGCCTCGAACTCGGGACAGCCCTGTTGACCCAGTACTTC
>TRBD1|TRBV28|few|TRBJ2-7
CASKTGQGARYEQYF
TGTGCCAGCAAAACGGGTCAGGGGGCGCGTTACGAGCAGTACTTC
>TRBD1|TRBV4-3|-|TRBJ1-4
CASSLYRGSNEKLFF
TGCGCCAGCAGCCTCTACAGGGGATCTAATGAAAAACTGTTTTTT
>-|TRBV5-5|few|TRBJ1-4
CASSLIGDANEKLFF
TGTGCCAGCAGCTTAATAGGGGACGCTAATGAAAAACTGTTTTTT
>TRBD1|TRBV5-1|few|TRBJ1-1
CASRVTGGGLGAFF
TGCGCCAGCAGGGTAACAGGGGGCGGGCTTGGAGCTTTCTTT
>TRBD1|TRBV12-3/TRBV12-4|many|TRBJ1-1
CASCPTGGTNTEAFF
TGTGCCAGCTGCCCGACAGGGGGCACGAACACTGAAGCTTTCTTT
>-|TRBV29-1|few|TRBJ2-2
CSVDGVNGELFF
TGCAGCGTTGATGGGGTGAACGGGGAGCTGTTTTTT
>TRBD2|TRBV4-3|-|TRBJ2-1
CASRQDGLADEQFF
TGCGCCAGCAGGCAAGACGGACTAGCGGATGAGCAGTTCTTC
>TRBD2|TRBV20-1|-|TRBJ2-7
CSAEGPSGGLYEQYF
TGCAGTGCCGAAGGGCCGAGCGGGGGGCTGTACGAGCAGTACTTC
>TRBD1|TRBV20-1|few|TRBJ1-5
CSVLGQGDQPQHF
TGCAGTGTCCTGGGACAGGGGGACCAGCCCCAGCATTTT
>-|TRBV5-1|many|TRBJ2-7
CASSFSRDYEQYF
TGCGCCAGCAGCTTTTCCAGGGACTACGAGCAGTACTTC
>-|TRBV7-9|few|TRBJ2-7
CASSLVSGTEQYF
TGTGCCAGCAGCTTAGTTTCGGGGACCGAGCAGTACTTC
>TRBD2|TRBV29-1|many|TRBJ2-3
CSVEVLLAGGLVTDTQYF
TGCAGCGTTGAAGTCTTACTAGCGGGGGGGCTTGTCACAGATACGCAGTATTTT
>-|TRBV5-1|many|TRBJ1-2
CASSFVTDYGYTF
TGCGCCAGCAGCTTTGTTACGGACTATGGCTACACCTTC
>-|TRBV12-3/TRBV12-4|-|TRBJ2-4
CASSLARHIAKNIQYF
TGTGCCAGCAGTTTAGCGCGTCATATAGCCAAAAACATTCAGTACTTC
>-|TRBV20-1|many|TRBJ2-7
CSAWAGGTYEQYF
TGCAGTGCTTGGGCGGGTGGGACCTACGAGCAGTACTTC
>-|TRBV9|many|TRBJ2-3
CASSGVGFLTDTQYF
TGTGCCAGCAGCGGGGTCGGCTTTCTCACAGATACGCAGTATTTT
>TRBD2|TRBV18|-|TRBJ2-2
CASSPPSLAESGELFF
TGTGCCAGCTCACCACCTAGCCTAGCGGAATCCGGGGAGCTGTTTTTT
>-|TRBV7-6|-|TRBJ2-2
CASRPSGQSTGELFF
TGTGCCAGCAGACCATCGGGCCAGAGCACCGGGGAGCTGTTTTTT
>TRBD2|TRBV12-3/TRBV12-4|few|TRBJ2-7
CASSWTVSGGGKYF
TGTGCCAGCAGCTGGACAGTAAGCGGGGGGGGGAAGTACTTC
>-|TRBV20-1|-|TRBJ2-3
CSARARTLTDTQYF
TGCAGTGCTAGAGCCCGGACACTCACAGATACGCAGTATTTT
>-|TRBV7-9|-|TRBJ2-3
CASSRSGIWGTDTQYF
TGTGCCAGCAGCCGTTCGGGGATTTGGGGCACAGATACGCAGTATTTT
>-|TRBV19|-|TRBJ2-3
CASSNPGRTDTQYF
TGTGCCAGTAGTAATCCGGGACGCACAGATACGCAGTATTTT
>-|TRBV20-1|many|TRBJ1-2
CSARGGRTNYGYTF
TGCAGTGCTAGAGGGGGACGGACTAACTATGGCTACACCTTC
>-|TRBV3-1|-|TRBJ2-1
CASSQLTYNEQFF
TGTGCCAGCAGCCAACTCACATACAATGAGCAGTTCTTC
>-|TRBV4-1|-|TRBJ2-7
CASSYRTLLNSYEQYF
TGCGCCAGCAGCTATCGGACTCTACTAAACTCCTACGAGCAGTACTTC
>-|TRBV7-8|-|TRBJ1-6
CASSLVSASSYNSPLHF
TGTGCCAGCAGCTTAGTGTCGGCTAGCTCCTATAATTCACCCCTCCACTTT
>-|TRBV12-3/TRBV12-4|many|TRBJ2-5
CASSSGETQYF
TGTGCCAGCAGCTCCGGAGAGACCCAGTACTTC
>-|TRBV7-9|many|TRBJ2-2
CASTLQFPSDTGELFF
TGTGCCAGCACCCTTCAATTCCCTAGCGACACCGGGGAGCTGTTTTTT